This T cell receptor (beta chain) is drawn from a study of T cell changes during pregnancy in multiple sclerosis. Germline loops: CDR1 SGHRS, CDR2 YFSETQ. The V and J ends lost 4 bases and 3 bases respectively, with 10 bases between them. The CDR3 loop spans 13 amino acids. The data were produced by immunoSEQ multiplex PCR, yet TCRdb's version contains in-frame clones alone and is incomplete. The sample records roughly 42,000 clones, approximately 91% being singletons. This material consisted of CD4+ T cells from peripheral blood mononuclear cells, taken before pregnancy. The V gene is TRBV5-1, the J gene TRBJ1-2; the D gene is possibly TRBD1 (5 bases). This TCR came from a female donor with multiple sclerosis, enrolled in a pregnancy study. CDR3 sequence (DNA): TGCGCCAGCAGCCCTCCGGGGGACTATGGCTACACCTTC. Translation: CASSPPGDYGYTF.